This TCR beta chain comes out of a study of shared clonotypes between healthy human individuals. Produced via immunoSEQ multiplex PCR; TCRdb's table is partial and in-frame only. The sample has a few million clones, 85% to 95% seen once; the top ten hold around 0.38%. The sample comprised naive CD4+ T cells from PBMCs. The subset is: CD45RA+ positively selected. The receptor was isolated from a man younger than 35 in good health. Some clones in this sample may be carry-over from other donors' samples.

The CDR3 loop is CASSLAGRQGAYEQYF. The CDR3 DNA follows: TGCGCCAGCAGCTTGGCAGGGCGACAGGGGGCGTACGAGCAGTACTTC. This rearrangement joins TRBV5-1 to TRBJ2-7, with 10 positions matching TRBD1. Germline CDR1 SGHRS, CDR2 YFSETQ. The CDR3 is made up of 16 amino acids. With V trimmed by 0 bases and J by 4 bases, 7 bases remained unmatched.